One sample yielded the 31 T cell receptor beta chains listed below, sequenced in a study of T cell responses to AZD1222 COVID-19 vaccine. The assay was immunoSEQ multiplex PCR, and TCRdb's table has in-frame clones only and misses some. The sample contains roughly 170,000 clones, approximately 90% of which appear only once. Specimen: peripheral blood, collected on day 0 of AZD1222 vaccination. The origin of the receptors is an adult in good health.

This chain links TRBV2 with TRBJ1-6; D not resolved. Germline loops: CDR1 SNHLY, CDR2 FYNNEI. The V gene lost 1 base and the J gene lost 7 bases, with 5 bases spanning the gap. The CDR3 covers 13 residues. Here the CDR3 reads CASSEERNSPLHF. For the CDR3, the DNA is TGTGCCAGCAGTGAAGAACGAAATTCACCCCTCCACTTT.

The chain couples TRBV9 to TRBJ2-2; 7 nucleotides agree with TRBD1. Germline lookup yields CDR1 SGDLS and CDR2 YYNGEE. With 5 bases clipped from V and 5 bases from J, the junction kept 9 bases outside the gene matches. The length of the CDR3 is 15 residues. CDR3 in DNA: TGTGCCAGCAGGCCGGGACAGTATGTAACCGGGGAGCTGTTTTTT. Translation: CASRPGQYVTGELFF.

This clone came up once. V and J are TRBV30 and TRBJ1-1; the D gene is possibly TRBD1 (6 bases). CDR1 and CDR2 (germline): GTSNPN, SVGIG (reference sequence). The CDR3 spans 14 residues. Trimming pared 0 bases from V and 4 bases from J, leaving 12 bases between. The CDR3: CAWSVGTRGTEAFF. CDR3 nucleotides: TGTGCCTGGAGTGTGGGGACCAGGGGCACTGAAGCTTTCTTT.

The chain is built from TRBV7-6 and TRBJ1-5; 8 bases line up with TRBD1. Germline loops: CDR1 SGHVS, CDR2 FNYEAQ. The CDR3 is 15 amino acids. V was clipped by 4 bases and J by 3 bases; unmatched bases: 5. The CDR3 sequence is CASSSGTGFNQPQHF. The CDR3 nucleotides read TGTGCCAGCAGCTCCGGGACAGGATTCAATCAGCCCCAGCATTTT.

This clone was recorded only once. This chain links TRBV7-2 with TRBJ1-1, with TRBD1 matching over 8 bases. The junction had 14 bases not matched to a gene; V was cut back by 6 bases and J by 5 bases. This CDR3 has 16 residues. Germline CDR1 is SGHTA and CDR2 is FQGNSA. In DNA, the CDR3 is TGTGCCAGCAGTGTTAAGGCCCCCAGGGGGCATACTGAAGCTTTCTTT. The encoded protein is CASSVKAPRGHTEAFF.

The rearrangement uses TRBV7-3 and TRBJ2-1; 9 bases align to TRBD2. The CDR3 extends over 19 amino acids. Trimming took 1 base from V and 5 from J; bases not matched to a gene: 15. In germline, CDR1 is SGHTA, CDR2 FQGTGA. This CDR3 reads CASSLSTGVKRGADNEQFF. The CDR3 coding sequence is TGTGCCAGCAGCTTAAGTACAGGGGTAAAGCGGGGGGCCGACAATGAGCAGTTCTTC.

The CDR3 DNA is TGTGCCAGCAGCCAAACTACACAGAATTCACCCCTCCACTTT. This codes for CASSQTTQNSPLHF. V usage is TRBV4-2 and J usage is TRBJ1-6; D not resolved. Trimming took off 2 bases at V and 7 bases at J, with 9 bases between the two ends. Germline CDR1 reads LGHNA; CDR2 reads YNFKEQ. The CDR3 is 14 residues long.

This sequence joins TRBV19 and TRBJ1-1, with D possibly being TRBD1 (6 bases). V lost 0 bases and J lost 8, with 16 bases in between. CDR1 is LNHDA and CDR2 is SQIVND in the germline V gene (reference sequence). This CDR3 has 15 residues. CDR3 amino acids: CASSIEATGGQEAFF. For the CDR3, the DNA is TGTGCCAGTAGTATAGAAGCCACAGGAGGACAGGAAGCTTTCTTT. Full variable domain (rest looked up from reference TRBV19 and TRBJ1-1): DGGITQSPKYLFRKEGQNVTLSCEQNLNHDAMYWYRQDPGQGLRLIYYSQIVNDFQKGDIAEGYSVSREKKESFPLTVTSAQKNPTAFYLCASSIEATGGQEAFFGQGTRLTVV.

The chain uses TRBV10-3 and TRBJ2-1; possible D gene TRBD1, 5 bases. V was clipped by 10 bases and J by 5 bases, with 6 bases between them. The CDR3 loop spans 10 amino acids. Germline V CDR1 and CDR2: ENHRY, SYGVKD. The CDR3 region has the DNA TGTGCCACAGGGAACAATGAGCAGTTCTTC. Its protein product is CATGNNEQFF.

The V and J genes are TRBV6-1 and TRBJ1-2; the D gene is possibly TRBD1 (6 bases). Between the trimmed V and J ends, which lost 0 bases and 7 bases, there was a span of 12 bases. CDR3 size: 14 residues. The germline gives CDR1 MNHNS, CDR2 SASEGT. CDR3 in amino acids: CASSEAGTPGGYTF. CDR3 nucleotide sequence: TGTGCCAGCAGTGAAGCAGGGACACCAGGTGGCTACACCTTC.

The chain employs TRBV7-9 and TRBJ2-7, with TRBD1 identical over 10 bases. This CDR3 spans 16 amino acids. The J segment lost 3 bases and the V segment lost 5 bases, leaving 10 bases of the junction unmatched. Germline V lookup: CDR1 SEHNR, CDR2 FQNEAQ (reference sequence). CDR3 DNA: TGTGCCAGCAGCCGCTGGGGACAGGGGAACGACTACGAGCAGTACTTC. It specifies CASSRWGQGNDYEQYF.

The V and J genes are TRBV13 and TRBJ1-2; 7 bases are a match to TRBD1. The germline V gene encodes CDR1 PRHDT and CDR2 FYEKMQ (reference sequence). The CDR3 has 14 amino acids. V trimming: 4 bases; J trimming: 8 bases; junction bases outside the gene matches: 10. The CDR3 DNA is TGTGCCAGCAGCTACCAGGGGGGGGGTAGCGGCTACACCTTC. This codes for CASSYQGGGSGYTF. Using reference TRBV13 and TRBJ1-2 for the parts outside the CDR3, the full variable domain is AAGVIQSPRHLIKEKRETATLKCYPIPRHDTVYWYQQGPGQDPQFLISFYEKMQSDKGSIPDRFSAQQFSDYHSELNMSSLELGDSALYFCASSYQGGGSGYTFGSGTRLTVV.

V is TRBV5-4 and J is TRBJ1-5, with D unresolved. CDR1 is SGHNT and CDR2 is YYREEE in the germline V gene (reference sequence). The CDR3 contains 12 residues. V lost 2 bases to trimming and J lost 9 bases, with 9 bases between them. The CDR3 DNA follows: TGTGCCAGCAGCTTTGGAACGGGGCCCCAGCATTTT. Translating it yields CASSFGTGPQHF. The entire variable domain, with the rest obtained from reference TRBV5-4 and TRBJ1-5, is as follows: ETGVTQSPTHLIKTRGQQVTLRCSSQSGHNTVSWYQQALGQGPQFIFQYYREEENGRGNFPPRFSGLQFPNYSSELNVNALELDDSALYLCASSFGTGPQHFGDGTRLSIL.

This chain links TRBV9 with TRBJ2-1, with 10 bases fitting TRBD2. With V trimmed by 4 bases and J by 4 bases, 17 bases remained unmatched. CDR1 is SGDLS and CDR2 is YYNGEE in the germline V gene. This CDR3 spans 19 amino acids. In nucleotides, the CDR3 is TGTGCCAGCAGCCCCCGGTTAGCGGGGGGACATCAAACTTACAATGAGCAGTTCTTC. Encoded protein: CASSPRLAGGHQTYNEQFF.

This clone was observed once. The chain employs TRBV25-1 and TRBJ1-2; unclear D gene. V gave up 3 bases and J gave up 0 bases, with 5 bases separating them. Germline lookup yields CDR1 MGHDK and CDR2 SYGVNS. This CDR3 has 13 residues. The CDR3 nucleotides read TGTGCCAGCAGTGAGGGTTCTAACTATGGCTACACCTTC. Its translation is CASSEGSNYGYTF.

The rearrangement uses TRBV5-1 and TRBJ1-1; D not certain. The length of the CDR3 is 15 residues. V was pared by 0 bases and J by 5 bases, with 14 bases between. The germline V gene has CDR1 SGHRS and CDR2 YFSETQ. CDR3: CASSLEVGKGTEAFF. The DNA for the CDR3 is TGCGCCAGCAGCTTGGAGGTGGGAAAAGGTACTGAAGCTTTCTTT.

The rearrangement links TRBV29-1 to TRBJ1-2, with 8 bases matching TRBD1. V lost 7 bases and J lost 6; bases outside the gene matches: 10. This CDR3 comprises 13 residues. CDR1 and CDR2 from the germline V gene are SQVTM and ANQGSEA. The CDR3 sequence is CSADRGNMDGYTF. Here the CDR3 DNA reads TGCAGCGCCGACAGGGGAAATATGGATGGCTACACCTTC.

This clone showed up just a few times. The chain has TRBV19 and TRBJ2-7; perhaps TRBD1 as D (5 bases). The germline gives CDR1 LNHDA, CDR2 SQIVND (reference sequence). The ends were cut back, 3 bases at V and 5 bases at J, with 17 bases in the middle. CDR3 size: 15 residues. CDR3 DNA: TGTGCCAGTAGTATGTTAGGGGCTGACCGGGACGAGCAGTACTTC. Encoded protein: CASSMLGADRDEQYF.

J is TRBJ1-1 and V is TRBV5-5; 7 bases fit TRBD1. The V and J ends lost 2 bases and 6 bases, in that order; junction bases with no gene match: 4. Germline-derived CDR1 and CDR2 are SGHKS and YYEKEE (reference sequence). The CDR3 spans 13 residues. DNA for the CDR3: TGTGCCAGCAGCTTACAGGGGAGGGCTGAAGCTTTCTTT. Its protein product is CASSLQGRAEAFF.

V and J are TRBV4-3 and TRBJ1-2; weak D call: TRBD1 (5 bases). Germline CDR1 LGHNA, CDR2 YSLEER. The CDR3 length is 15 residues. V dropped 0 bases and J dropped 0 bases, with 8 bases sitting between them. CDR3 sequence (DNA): TGCGCCAGCAGCCAAGACGGGACGGCTAACTATGGCTACACCTTC. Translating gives CASSQDGTANYGYTF.

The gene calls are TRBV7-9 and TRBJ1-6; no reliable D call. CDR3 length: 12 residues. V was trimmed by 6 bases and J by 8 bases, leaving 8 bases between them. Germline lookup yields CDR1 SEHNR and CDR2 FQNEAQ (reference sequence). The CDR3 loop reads CASRTNDSPLHF. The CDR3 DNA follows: TGTGCCAGCAGGACTAACGATTCACCCCTCCACTTT.

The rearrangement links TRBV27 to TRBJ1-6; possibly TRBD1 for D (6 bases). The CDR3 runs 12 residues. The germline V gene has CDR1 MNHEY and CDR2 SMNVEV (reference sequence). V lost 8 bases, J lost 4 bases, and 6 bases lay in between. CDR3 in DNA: TGTGCCAGCGGACAGTATAATTCACCCCTCCACTTT. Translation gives CASGQYNSPLHF.

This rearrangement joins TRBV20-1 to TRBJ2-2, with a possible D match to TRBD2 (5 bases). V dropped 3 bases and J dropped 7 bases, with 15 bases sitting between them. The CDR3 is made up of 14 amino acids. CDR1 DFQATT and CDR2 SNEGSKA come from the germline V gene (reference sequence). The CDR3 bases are TGCAGTGCTAGTGGAGCCCCGGGGAGCGGGGAGCTGTTTTTT. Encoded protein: CSASGAPGSGELFF.

DNA for the CDR3: TGTGCCAGCAGCCAGGGGGGGCCATTCTATAATTCACCCCTCCACTTT. It codes for CASSQGGPFYNSPLHF. The chain joins TRBV3-1 (or the pseudogene TRBV3-2) to TRBJ1-6, with D possibly TRBD1 on 6 matching bases. The germline gives CDR1 LGHDT, CDR2 YNNKEL (reference sequence). This CDR3 is 16 amino acids long. Trimming cost V 3 bases and J 3 bases, with 12 bases left between them.

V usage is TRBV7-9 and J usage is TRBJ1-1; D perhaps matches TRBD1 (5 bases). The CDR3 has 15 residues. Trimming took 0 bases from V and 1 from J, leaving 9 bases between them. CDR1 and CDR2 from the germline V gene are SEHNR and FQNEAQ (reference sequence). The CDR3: CASSLADRTNTEAFF. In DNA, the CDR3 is TGTGCCAGCAGCTTAGCTGACAGAACGAACACTGAAGCTTTCTTT.

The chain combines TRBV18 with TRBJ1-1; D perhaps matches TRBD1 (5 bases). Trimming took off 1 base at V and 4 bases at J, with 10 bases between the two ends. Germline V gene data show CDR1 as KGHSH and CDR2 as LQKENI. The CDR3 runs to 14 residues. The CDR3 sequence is CASSPQSGGTEAFF. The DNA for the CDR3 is TGTGCCAGCTCACCACAATCGGGGGGCACTGAAGCTTTCTTT.

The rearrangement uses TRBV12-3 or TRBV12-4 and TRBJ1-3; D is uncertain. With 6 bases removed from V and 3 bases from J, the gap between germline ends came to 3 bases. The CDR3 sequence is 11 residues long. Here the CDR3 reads CASRGGNTIYF. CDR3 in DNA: TGTGCCAGCAGAGGTGGAAACACCATATATTTT.

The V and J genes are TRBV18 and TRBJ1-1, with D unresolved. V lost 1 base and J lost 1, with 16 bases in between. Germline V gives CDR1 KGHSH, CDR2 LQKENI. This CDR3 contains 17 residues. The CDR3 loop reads CASSPLPIGAQNTEAFF. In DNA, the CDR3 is TGTGCCAGCTCACCACTTCCGATAGGAGCTCAGAACACTGAAGCTTTCTTT.

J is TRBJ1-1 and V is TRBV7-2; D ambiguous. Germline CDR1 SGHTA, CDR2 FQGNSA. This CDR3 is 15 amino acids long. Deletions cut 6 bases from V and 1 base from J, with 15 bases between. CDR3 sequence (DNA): TGTGCCAGCAGGATTCCGTTAAGAGAGAACACTGAAGCTTTCTTT. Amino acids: CASRIPLRENTEAFF.

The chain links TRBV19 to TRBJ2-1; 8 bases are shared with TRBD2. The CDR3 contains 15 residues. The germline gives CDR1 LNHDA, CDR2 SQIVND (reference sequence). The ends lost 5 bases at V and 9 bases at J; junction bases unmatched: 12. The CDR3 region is CASSSLAGNLPEQFF. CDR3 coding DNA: TGTGCCAGTAGTTCATTAGCGGGGAATCTCCCTGAGCAGTTCTTC.

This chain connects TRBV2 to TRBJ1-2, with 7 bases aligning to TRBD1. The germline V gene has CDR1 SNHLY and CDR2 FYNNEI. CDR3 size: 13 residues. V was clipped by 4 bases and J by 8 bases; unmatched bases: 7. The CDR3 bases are TGTGCCAGCAGTGGCGACAGGGAGCACGGCTACACCTTC. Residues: CASSGDREHGYTF. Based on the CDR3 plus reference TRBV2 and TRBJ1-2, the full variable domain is EPEVTQTPSHQVTQMGQEVILRCVPISNHLYFYWYRQILGQKVEFLVSFYNNEISEKSEIFDDQFSVERPDGSNFTLKIRSTKLEDSAMYFCASSGDREHGYTFGSGTRLTVV.